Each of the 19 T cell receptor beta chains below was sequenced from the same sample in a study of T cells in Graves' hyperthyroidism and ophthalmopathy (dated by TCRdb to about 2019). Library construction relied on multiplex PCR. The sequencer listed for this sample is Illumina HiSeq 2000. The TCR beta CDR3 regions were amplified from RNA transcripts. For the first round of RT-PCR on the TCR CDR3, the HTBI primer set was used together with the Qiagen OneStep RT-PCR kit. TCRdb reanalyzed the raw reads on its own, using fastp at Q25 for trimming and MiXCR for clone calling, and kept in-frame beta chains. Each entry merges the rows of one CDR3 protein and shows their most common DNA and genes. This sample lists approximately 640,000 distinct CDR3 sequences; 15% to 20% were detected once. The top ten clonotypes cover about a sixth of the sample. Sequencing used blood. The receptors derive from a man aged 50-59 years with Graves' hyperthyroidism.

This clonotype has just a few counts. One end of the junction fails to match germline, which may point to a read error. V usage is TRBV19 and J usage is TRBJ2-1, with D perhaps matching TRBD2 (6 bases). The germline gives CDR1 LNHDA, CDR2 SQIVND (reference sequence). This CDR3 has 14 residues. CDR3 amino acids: CASSRAGTRDEQLF. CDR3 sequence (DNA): TGTGCCAGTAGTAGGGCGGGAACTAGGGATGAGCAGCTCTTC.

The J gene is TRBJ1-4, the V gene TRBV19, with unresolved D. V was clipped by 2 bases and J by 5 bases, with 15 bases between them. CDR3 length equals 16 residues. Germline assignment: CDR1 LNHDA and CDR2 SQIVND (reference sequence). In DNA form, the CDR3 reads TGTGCCAGTAGTATACGTGCGGGCGGACCCAATGAAAAACTGTTTTTT. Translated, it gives CASSIRAGGPNEKLFF. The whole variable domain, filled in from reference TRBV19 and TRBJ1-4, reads DGGITQSPKYLFRKEGQNVTLSCEQNLNHDAMYWYRQDPGQGLRLIYYSQIVNDFQKGDIAEGYSVSREKKESFPLTVTSAQKNPTAFYLCASSIRAGGPNEKLFFGSGTQLSVL.

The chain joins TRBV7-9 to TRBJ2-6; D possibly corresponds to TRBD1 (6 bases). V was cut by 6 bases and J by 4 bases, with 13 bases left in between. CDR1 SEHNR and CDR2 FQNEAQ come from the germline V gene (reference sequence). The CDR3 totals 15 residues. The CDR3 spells CASSSAGAGANVLTF. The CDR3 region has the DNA TGTGCCAGCAGTTCCGCAGGGGCCGGGGCCAACGTCCTGACTTTC.

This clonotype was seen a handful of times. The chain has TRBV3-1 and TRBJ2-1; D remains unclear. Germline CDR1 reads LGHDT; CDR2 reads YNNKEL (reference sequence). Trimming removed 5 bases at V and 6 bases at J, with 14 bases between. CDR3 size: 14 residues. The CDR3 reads CASSSKASFNEQFF. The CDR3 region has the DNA TGTGCCAGCAGCTCGAAGGCCAGCTTCAATGAGCAGTTCTTC.

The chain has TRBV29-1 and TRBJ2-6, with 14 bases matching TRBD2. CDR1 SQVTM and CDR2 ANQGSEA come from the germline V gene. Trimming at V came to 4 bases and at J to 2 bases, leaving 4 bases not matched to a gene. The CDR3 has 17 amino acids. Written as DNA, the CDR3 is TGCAGCGTTGGGGGGACTAGCGGGAGCACTGGGGCCAACGTCCTGACTTTC. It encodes CSVGGTSGSTGANVLTF.

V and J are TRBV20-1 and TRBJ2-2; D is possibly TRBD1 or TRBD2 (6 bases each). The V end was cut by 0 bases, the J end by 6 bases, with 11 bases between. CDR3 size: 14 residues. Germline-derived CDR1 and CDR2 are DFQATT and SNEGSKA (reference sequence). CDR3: CSARDLRGAGELFF. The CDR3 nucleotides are TGCAGTGCTAGAGATCTTAGGGGGGCCGGGGAGCTGTTTTTT.

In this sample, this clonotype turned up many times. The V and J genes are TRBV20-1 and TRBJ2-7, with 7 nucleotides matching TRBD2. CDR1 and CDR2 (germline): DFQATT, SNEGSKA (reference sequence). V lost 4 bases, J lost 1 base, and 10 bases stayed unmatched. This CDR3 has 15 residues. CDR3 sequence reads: CSATLTSPASYEQYF. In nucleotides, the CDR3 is TGCAGTGCTACCTTGACTAGCCCGGCGTCCTACGAGCAGTACTTC.

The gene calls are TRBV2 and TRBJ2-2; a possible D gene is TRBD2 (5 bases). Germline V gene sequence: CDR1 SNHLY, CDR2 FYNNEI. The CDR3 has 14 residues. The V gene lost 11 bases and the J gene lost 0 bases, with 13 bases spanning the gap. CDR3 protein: CAALEGSNTGELFF. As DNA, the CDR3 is TGTGCCGCACTCGAGGGATCGAACACCGGGGAGCTGTTTTTT.

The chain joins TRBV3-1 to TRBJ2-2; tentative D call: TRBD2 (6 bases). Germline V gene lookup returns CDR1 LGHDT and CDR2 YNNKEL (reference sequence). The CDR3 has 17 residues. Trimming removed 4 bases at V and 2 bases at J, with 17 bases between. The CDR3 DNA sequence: TGTGCCAGCAGCCCACTACGGGACTCACGTAACACCGGGGAGCTGTTTTTT. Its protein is CASSPLRDSRNTGELFF.

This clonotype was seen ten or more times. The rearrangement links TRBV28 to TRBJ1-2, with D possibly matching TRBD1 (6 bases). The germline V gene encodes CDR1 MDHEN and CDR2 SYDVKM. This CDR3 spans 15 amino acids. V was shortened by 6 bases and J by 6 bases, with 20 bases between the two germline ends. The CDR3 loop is CASRQQGQHGDGYTF. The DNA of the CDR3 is TGTGCCAGCAGGCAGCAGGGGCAACACGGGGATGGCTACACCTTC.

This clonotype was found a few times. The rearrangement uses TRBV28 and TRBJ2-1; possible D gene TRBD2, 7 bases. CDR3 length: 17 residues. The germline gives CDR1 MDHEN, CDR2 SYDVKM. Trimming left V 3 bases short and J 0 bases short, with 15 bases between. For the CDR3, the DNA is TGTGCCAGCAGTTTTCCTAGGGGGAGGGCCTCCTACAATGAGCAGTTCTTC. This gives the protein CASSFPRGRASYNEQFF.

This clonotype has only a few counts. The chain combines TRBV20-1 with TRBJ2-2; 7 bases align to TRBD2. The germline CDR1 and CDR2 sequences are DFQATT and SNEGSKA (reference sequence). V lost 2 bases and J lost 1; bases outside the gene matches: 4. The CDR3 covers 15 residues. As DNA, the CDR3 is TGCAGTGCTAGAACACCTAGCGGGAACACCGGGGAGCTGTTTTTT. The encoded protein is CSARTPSGNTGELFF.

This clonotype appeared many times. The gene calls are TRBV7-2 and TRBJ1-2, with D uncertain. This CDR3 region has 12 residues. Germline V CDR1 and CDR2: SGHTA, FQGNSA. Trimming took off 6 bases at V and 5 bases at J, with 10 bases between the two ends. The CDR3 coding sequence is TGTGCCAGCAGTTTGGCTGGGTATGGCTACACCTTC. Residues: CASSLAGYGYTF.

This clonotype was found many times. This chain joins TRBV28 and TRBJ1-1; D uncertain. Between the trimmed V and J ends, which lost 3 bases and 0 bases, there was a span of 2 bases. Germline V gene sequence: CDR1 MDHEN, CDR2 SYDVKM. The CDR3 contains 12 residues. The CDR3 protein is CASSFLNTEAFF. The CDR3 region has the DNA TGTGCCAGCAGTTTCCTGAACACTGAAGCTTTCTTT. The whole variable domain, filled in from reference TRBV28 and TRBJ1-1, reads DVKVTQSSRYLVKRTGEKVFLECVQDMDHENMFWYRQDPGLGLRLIYFSYDVKMKEKGDIPEGYSVSREKKERFSLILESASTNQTSMYLCASSFLNTEAFFGQGTRLTVV.

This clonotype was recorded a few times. CDR3: CASSIVGGKDIQYF. Here the CDR3 DNA reads TGTGCCAGTAGTATAGTCGGGGGCAAGGACATTCAGTACTTC. The chain is built from TRBV19 and TRBJ2-4; D tentatively reads TRBD1 or TRBD2 (6 bases each). The germline V gene has CDR1 LNHDA and CDR2 SQIVND (reference sequence). The CDR3 totals 14 residues. V was clipped by 1 base and J by 8 bases, with 12 bases between them.

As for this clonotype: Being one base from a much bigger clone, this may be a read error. The CDR3 loop reads CASSPGTSGSSQQFF. As DNA, the CDR3 is TGTGCCAGCAGCCCCGGGACTAGCGGGAGTAGTCAGCAGTTCTTC. The chain couples TRBV12-3 or TRBV12-4 to TRBJ2-1; 14 nucleotides align to TRBD2. The V gene end was trimmed by 6 bases and the J gene end by 11 bases; junction bases not matched to a gene: 9. The CDR3 is made up of 15 amino acids.

The CDR3, as DNA: TGTGCCCTTATCCTAGCGGACTACGAGCAGTACTTC. Its protein product is CALILADYEQYF. V gene TRBV30 combines with J gene TRBJ2-7; 7 bases line up with TRBD2. The CDR3 has 12 residues. With V trimmed by 8 bases and J by 3 bases, 7 bases remained unmatched. CDR1 and CDR2 from the germline V gene are GTSNPN and SVGIG (reference sequence).

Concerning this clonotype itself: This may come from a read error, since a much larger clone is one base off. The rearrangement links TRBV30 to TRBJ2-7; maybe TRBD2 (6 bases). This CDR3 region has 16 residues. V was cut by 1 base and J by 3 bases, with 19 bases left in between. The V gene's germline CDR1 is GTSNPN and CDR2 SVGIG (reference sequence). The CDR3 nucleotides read TGTGCCTGGAGTGCAAAAGGGGACTGGGGGTTCTACGAGCAGTACTTC. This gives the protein CAWSAKGDWGFYEQYF.

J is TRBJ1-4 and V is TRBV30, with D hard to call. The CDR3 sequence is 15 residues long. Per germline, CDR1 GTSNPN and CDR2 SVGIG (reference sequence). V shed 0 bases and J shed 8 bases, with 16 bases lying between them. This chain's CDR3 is CAWSVNRPRGEKLFF. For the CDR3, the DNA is TGTGCCTGGAGTGTTAATCGCCCCAGAGGGGAAAAACTGTTTTTT.